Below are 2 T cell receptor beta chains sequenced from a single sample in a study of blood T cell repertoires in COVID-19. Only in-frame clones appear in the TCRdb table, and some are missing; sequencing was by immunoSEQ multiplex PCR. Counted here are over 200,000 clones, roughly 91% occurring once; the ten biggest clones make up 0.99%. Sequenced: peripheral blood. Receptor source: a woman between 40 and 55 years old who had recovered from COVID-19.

Here the CDR3 reads CARRVTGEIVGYTF. DNA for the CDR3: TGTGCCAGACGGGTGACAGGGGAAATTGTCGGCTACACCTTC. The chain links TRBV2 to TRBJ1-2; 8 bases align to TRBD1. The V and J ends lost 9 bases and 8 bases, in that order; junction bases with no gene match: 14. The CDR3 loop spans 14 amino acids. Germline V lookup: CDR1 SNHLY, CDR2 FYNNEI.

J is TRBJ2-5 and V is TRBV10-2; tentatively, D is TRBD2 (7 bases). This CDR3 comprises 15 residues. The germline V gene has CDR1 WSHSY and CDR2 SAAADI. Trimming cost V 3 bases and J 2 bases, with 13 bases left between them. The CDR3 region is CASSEGGRGQETQYF. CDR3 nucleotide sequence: TGCGCCAGCAGTGAAGGGGGGCGGGGGCAAGAGACCCAGTACTTC.